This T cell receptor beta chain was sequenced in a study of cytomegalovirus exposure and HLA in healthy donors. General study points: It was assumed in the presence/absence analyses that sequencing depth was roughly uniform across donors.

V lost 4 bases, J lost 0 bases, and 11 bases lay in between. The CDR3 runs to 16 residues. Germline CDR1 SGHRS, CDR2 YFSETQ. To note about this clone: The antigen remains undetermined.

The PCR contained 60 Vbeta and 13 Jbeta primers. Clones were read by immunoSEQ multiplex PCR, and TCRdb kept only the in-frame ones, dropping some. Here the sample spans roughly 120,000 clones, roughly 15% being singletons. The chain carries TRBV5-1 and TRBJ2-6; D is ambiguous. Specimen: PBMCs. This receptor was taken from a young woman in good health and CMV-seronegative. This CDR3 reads CASSPQQISGANVLTF. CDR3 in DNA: TGCGCCAGCAGCCCGCAACAGATCTCTGGGGCCAACGTCCTGACTTTC.